The clone carrying this TCR beta chain was counted a few times. Its antigen is as yet unknown. These data originate in a study of cytomegalovirus exposure and HLA in healthy donors. Regarding the study as a whole: A later analysis by the authors found several of the most significant clusters apparently linked to common viral pathogens.

Germline V gene sequence: CDR1 LNHDA, CDR2 SQIVND (reference sequence). Trimming took 5 bases from V and 0 from J, leaving 7 bases between them. The CDR3 extends over 14 amino acids. Primers for the PCR totalled 60 Vbeta and 13 Jbeta. Produced via immunoSEQ multiplex PCR; TCRdb's table is partial and in-frame only. The sample comprises roughly 120,000 clones, 55% to 75% of which are singletons, and more than 8% rests with the top ten. The receptor was derived from a woman between 35 and 50 years old in good health and CMV-seropositive. This chain links TRBV19 with TRBJ1-4; a weak D match, TRBD1 (6 bases). The sequenced sample consisted of PBMCs. The CDR3: CASSRQATNEKLFF. In DNA form, the CDR3 reads TGTGCCAGTAGTCGACAGGCAACTAATGAAAAACTGTTTTTT. Variable domain in full (rest from reference TRBV19 and TRBJ1-4): DGGITQSPKYLFRKEGQNVTLSCEQNLNHDAMYWYRQDPGQGLRLIYYSQIVNDFQKGDIAEGYSVSREKKESFPLTVTSAQKNPTAFYLCASSRQATNEKLFFGSGTQLSVL.